This paragraph reports one T cell receptor (beta chain). Its target is not known. The template for TCR beta VDJ and CDR3 sequence profiling was genomic DNA. From the reads, TCRdb called clonotypes with MiXCR, one entry per CDR3 protein. This table holds about 180,000 distinct CDR3 sequences, 63% found once. Patients picked for sequencing had shown CD8+CD57+ cell expansion detected by flow cytometry. This entry comes from a study of CD8+CD57+ T cells in acquired aplastic anemia. General study results and limits: Any difference that existed in CD8+ Simpson's diversity between patients and controls was not significant.

The junction had 5 bases not matched to a gene; V was cut back by 3 bases and J by 3 bases. Germline assignment: CDR1 DFQATT and CDR2 SNEGSKA (reference sequence). CDR3 length: 13 residues. The source material was sorted CD4+, CD8+, or CD8+CD57+ T cells (not recorded which) from PBMCs. The chain recombines TRBV20-1 with TRBJ2-7; 7 bases are a match to TRBD1. This sequence originates from a human donor with aplastic anemia. The CDR3 DNA reads as TGCAGTGCTAGTGCCGGACAGGACTACGAGCAGTACTTC. Protein product: CSASAGQDYEQYF.